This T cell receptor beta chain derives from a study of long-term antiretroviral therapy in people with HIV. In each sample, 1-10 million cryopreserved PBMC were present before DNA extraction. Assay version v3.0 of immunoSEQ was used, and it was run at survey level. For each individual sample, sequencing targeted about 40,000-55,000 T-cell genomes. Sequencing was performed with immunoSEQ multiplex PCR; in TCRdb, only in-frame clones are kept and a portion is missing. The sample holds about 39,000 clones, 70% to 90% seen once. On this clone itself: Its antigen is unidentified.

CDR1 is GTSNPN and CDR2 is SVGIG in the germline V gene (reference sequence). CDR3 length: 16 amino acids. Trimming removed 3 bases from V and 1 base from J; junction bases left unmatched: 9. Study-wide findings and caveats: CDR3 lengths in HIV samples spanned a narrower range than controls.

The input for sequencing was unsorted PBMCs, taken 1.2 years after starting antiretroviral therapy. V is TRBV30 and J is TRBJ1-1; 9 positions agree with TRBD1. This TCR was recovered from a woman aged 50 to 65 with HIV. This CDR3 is CAWSAGTGLSNTEAFF. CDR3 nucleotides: TGTGCCTGGAGCGCCGGGACAGGGTTGTCGAACACTGAAGCTTTCTTT.